The 9 T cell receptor beta chains reported below all come from one sample, sequenced in a study of shared clonotypes between healthy human individuals. Measured with immunoSEQ multiplex PCR; TCRdb has only the in-frame clones, and not every one. Of roughly 2 million clones listed, around 95% are singletons. The specimen was naive CD4+ T cells sorted from blood. As for subset: CD45RA+ positively selected. These receptors came from a man younger than 35 in good health.

The J gene is TRBJ2-7, the V gene TRBV29-1; 10 bases match TRBD1. The CDR3 length is 17 residues. V lost 4 bases to trimming and J lost 2 bases; unmatched junction nucleotides: 14. Germline values: CDR1 SQVTM, CDR2 ANQGSEA. CDR3 DNA sequence: TGCAGCGTTGCTGGGACAGGGGCTCGCGGCGGCACCTACGAGCAGTACTTC. Residues: CSVAGTGARGGTYEQYF.

V usage is TRBV5-1 and J usage is TRBJ2-7, with 9 positions matching TRBD2. V lost 3 bases and J lost 3; bases outside the gene matches: 7. This CDR3 contains 15 residues. The germline V gene has CDR1 SGHRS and CDR2 YFSETQ. CDR3 bases: TGCGCCAGCAGCTCTCTAGCGGGGCTAAACTACGAGCAGTACTTC. Protein sequence: CASSSLAGLNYEQYF. Together with reference TRBV5-1 and TRBJ2-7, the CDR3 gives the full variable domain: KAGVTQTPRYLIKTRGQQVTLSCSPISGHRSVSWYQQTPGQGLQFLFEYFSETQRNKGNFPGRFSGRQFSNSRSEMNVSTLELGDSALYLCASSSLAGLNYEQYFGPGTRLTVT.

This clone was observed once. The chain recombines TRBV18 with TRBJ2-7; TRBD2 might be the D (7 bases). V gave up 0 bases and J gave up 5 bases, with 14 bases separating them. Germline CDR1 KGHSH, CDR2 LQKENI. CDR3 length equals 15 residues. This CDR3 reads CASSPPGPGGHEQYF. The CDR3 bases are TGTGCCAGCTCACCACCAGGACCGGGGGGCCACGAGCAGTACTTC.

This clone was observed once. The rearrangement links TRBV11-2 to TRBJ2-3, with TRBD2 as a possible D gene (5 bases). The CDR3 contains 16 residues. Trimming cost V 3 bases and J 1 base, with 14 bases left between them. Germline-derived CDR1 and CDR2 are SGHAT and FQNNGV. The CDR3 region is CASSFRGPVGTDTQYF. The CDR3 DNA is TGTGCCAGCAGCTTTAGAGGGCCGGTTGGCACAGATACGCAGTATTTT.

The V gene is TRBV4-2, the J gene TRBJ2-7; 10 bases match TRBD2. Germline values: CDR1 LGHNA, CDR2 YNFKEQ. Losses at the gene ends were 1 base for V and 0 bases for J; bases not matched to a gene: 6. The CDR3 is 17 amino acids. The CDR3, as DNA: TGTGCCAGCAGCCAAGCCCTTAGCGGGGGGAGCTCCTACGAGCAGTACTTC. This encodes CASSQALSGGSSYEQYF.

V and J are TRBV9 and TRBJ2-7; D perhaps matches TRBD1 (5 bases). The germline CDR1 and CDR2 sequences are SGDLS and YYNGEE. V lost 4 bases to trimming and J lost 2 bases, with 13 bases between them. The CDR3 has 14 amino acids. CDR3: CASSLDSNPYEQYF. The CDR3, as DNA: TGTGCCAGCAGCCTTGACAGCAACCCCTACGAGCAGTACTTC.

This chain uses TRBV6-5 with TRBJ2-3; 9 bases match TRBD2. This CDR3 comprises 14 residues. Trimming removed 6 bases from V and 1 base from J; junction bases left unmatched: 2. Germline CDR1 is MNHEY and CDR2 is SVGAGI. The chain's CDR3 is CASSQRGGTDTQYF. CDR3 DNA sequence: TGTGCCAGCAGCCAGCGGGGGGGCACAGATACGCAGTATTTT.

The V and J genes are TRBV7-3 and TRBJ2-2, with D hard to call. Germline assignment: CDR1 SGHTA and CDR2 FQGTGA. The CDR3 length is 13 residues. V shed 0 bases and J shed 5 bases, with 4 bases lying between them. In DNA, the CDR3 is TGTGCCAGCAGCTTAACCTTTACCGGGGAGCTGTTTTTT. Translation: CASSLTFTGELFF.

This clone was counted a few times. The chain combines TRBV9 with TRBJ1-3; TRBD1 might be the D (6 bases). The CDR3 is 15 amino acids. CDR1 is SGDLS, CDR2 YYNGEE, per germline. V lost 4 bases to trimming and J lost 0 bases, with 11 bases between them. CDR3 loop: CASSLTDSSGNTIYF. CDR3 DNA sequence: TGTGCCAGCAGCTTGACGGACAGCTCTGGAAACACCATATATTTT.